The present TCR beta chain was sequenced within a study of control samples from healthy donors and cancer patients. CDR1 MNHEY and CDR2 SMNVEV come from the germline V gene (reference sequence). CDR3 length: 12 amino acids. V dropped 8 bases and J dropped 7 bases, with 13 bases sitting between them. Only in-frame clones appear in the TCRdb table, and some are missing; sequencing was by immunoSEQ multiplex PCR. Seen here are roughly 400,000 clones, 75% to 95% observed once, and the top ten hold 5.5% to 8%. The TCR comes from a man aged 35-49 years with head and neck cancer. Sequencing was performed on PBMCs. The V and J genes are TRBV27 and TRBJ2-3, with a tentative D call TRBD1 (6 bases). The CDR3 here is CASSQGGYTQYF. The CDR3 DNA reads as TGTGCCAGCTCACAGGGCGGGTATACGCAGTATTTT.